These T cell receptor beta chains were read from a single sample in a study of vaccination and CD4 T cells after COVID-19. No antigen has been assigned to these receptors. MiXCR, applied by TCRdb to the PCR reads, yields one record per CDR3 protein. The sample shows over 10,000 distinct CDR3 sequences, approximately 58% of them seen only once. Sample: CD4+ T cells from blood, cultured in vitro. These receptors all stem from a human donor who had recovered from COVID-19. CDR3s include the opening cysteine and the closing phenylalanine or tryptophan. D genes are given only for firm matches. Size values are once, few and many counts, or a class for expanded clones, and some rows have none.

d_call: TRBD1
clone_size: -
j_call: TRBJ1-5
v_call: TRBV6-1
cdr3_nt: TGTGCCACCCGCCCCTGGTCTGCAGGGGGGCCTCAGCCCCAGCATTTT
cdr3_aa: CATRPWSAGGPQPQHF

d_call: -
clone_size: -
j_call: TRBJ1-6
v_call: TRBV12-3/TRBV12-4
cdr3_nt: TGTGCCAGCAGGGGACCTTCCTCACCCCTCCACTTT
cdr3_aa: CASRGPSSPLHF

d_call: -
clone_size: -
j_call: TRBJ2-3
v_call: TRBV11-2
cdr3_nt: TGTGCCAGCAGTTTCAGGGGCACAGATACGCAGTATTTT
cdr3_aa: CASSFRGTDTQYF

d_call: TRBD1
clone_size: -
j_call: TRBJ2-3
v_call: TRBV18
cdr3_nt: TGTGCCAGCTCACGTTTACAGGGGAAGGCAGATACGCAGTATTTT
cdr3_aa: CASSRLQGKADTQYF

d_call: -
clone_size: -
j_call: TRBJ2-1
v_call: TRBV30
cdr3_nt: TGTGCCTGGAATGAAGCGGTGCGCTACAATGAGCAGTTCTTC
cdr3_aa: CAWNEAVRYNEQFF

d_call: -
clone_size: -
j_call: TRBJ2-3
v_call: TRBV27
cdr3_nt: TGTGCCTCTCGCGGGGTTAGCACAGATACGCAGTATTTT
cdr3_aa: CASRGVSTDTQYF

d_call: -
clone_size: -
j_call: TRBJ2-1
v_call: TRBV20-1
cdr3_nt: TGCAGTGCTAGCGACGGGAGTTGGGACAATGAGCAGTTCTTC
cdr3_aa: CSASDGSWDNEQFF

d_call: -
clone_size: -
j_call: TRBJ2-3
v_call: TRBV24-1
cdr3_nt: TGTGCCACCAGTAGCGGGTTTACAGATACGCAGTATTTT
cdr3_aa: CATSSGFTDTQYF

d_call: -
clone_size: -
j_call: TRBJ1-6
v_call: TRBV30
cdr3_nt: TGTGCCTGGAGTAGGGGGATGAATTCACCCCTCCACTTT
cdr3_aa: CAWSRGMNSPLHF

d_call: -
clone_size: few
j_call: TRBJ1-1
v_call: TRBV7-9
cdr3_nt: TGTGCCAGCAGCTTAGGCTCTCTGACAGTCACTGAAGCTTTCTTT
cdr3_aa: CASSLGSLTVTEAFF

d_call: -
clone_size: -
j_call: TRBJ2-3
v_call: TRBV20-1
cdr3_nt: TGCAGTGCTAGAGATGAGTCTAGTTCAGATACGCAGTATTTT
cdr3_aa: CSARDESSSDTQYF

d_call: TRBD1
clone_size: few
j_call: TRBJ2-5
v_call: TRBV7-3
cdr3_nt: TGTGCCAGCAGCCCGACAGGGGGCTTCGGCCAAGAGACCCAGTACTTC
cdr3_aa: CASSPTGGFGQETQYF

d_call: -
clone_size: -
j_call: TRBJ1-2
v_call: TRBV30
cdr3_nt: TGTGCCTGGAGCCACCTCATCGTCACAGTCAACGCGGGCTACACCTTC
cdr3_aa: CAWSHLIVTVNAGYTF

d_call: -
clone_size: once
j_call: TRBJ2-4
v_call: TRBV7-2
cdr3_nt: TGTGCCAGCAGCTTAGCGCGGAATCCAAACATTCAGTACTTC
cdr3_aa: CASSLARNPNIQYF

d_call: -
clone_size: -
j_call: TRBJ2-5
v_call: TRBV10-3
cdr3_nt: TGTGCCACGAGGGGCACAAATGAAGGGTTGGAGACCCAGTACTTC
cdr3_aa: CATRGTNEGLETQYF

d_call: -
clone_size: -
j_call: TRBJ1-2
v_call: TRBV2
cdr3_nt: TGTGCCAGCACGGCAGAAAGAGACAACTATGGCTACACCTTC
cdr3_aa: CASTAERDNYGYTF

d_call: TRBD1
clone_size: few
j_call: TRBJ1-2
v_call: TRBV28
cdr3_nt: TGTGCCAGCAAAATCAGGGGGGCTAACTATGGCTACACCTTC
cdr3_aa: CASKIRGANYGYTF

d_call: TRBD1
clone_size: -
j_call: TRBJ1-5
v_call: TRBV10-3
cdr3_nt: TGTGCCATCAGTGAGTCGACCGGGACAGGTCTTGGTCAGCCCCAGCATTTT
cdr3_aa: CAISESTGTGLGQPQHF

d_call: -
clone_size: -
j_call: TRBJ1-2
v_call: TRBV20-1
cdr3_nt: TGCAGTGCCGGAAGGGTTAACTATGGCTACACCTTC
cdr3_aa: CSAGRVNYGYTF

d_call: -
clone_size: few
j_call: TRBJ2-2
v_call: TRBV6-4
cdr3_nt: TGTGCCAGCAGTCCACACCCAGAGAACACCGGGGAGCTGTTTTTT
cdr3_aa: CASSPHPENTGELFF

d_call: TRBD2
clone_size: few
j_call: TRBJ2-3
v_call: TRBV7-3
cdr3_nt: TGTGCCAGCAGCTTGGGGGGGTTTGATACGCAGTATTTT
cdr3_aa: CASSLGGFDTQYF

d_call: -
clone_size: -
j_call: TRBJ1-4
v_call: TRBV6-1
cdr3_nt: TGTGCCAGCTCCCGGGTTTGGGGTGAAAAACTGTTTTTT
cdr3_aa: CASSRVWGEKLFF

d_call: -
clone_size: -
j_call: TRBJ2-2
v_call: TRBV7-6
cdr3_nt: TGTGCCAGCAGCCAAGAGGCCCCGACCACCGGGGAGCTGTTTTTT
cdr3_aa: CASSQEAPTTGELFF

d_call: TRBD2
clone_size: -
j_call: TRBJ2-1
v_call: TRBV20-1
cdr3_nt: TGCAGTGCGATAGGGACTACCCGAGGTGAGCAGTTCTTC
cdr3_aa: CSAIGTTRGEQFF

d_call: -
clone_size: -
j_call: TRBJ2-5
v_call: TRBV20-1
cdr3_nt: TGCAGTGCTAACCGACCGGCGGGTGTAGGGCCAGACGAGACCCAGTACTTC
cdr3_aa: CSANRPAGVGPDETQYF

d_call: TRBD1
clone_size: few
j_call: TRBJ2-1
v_call: TRBV6-5
cdr3_nt: TGTGCCAGCAGTTCGGGACAGCCCCTCAATGAGCAGTTCTTC
cdr3_aa: CASSSGQPLNEQFF

d_call: -
clone_size: few
j_call: TRBJ2-2
v_call: TRBV24-1
cdr3_nt: TGTGCCACCAGTGAGGATAGTGGCGCCGGGGAGCTGTTTTTT
cdr3_aa: CATSEDSGAGELFF

d_call: TRBD1
clone_size: -
j_call: TRBJ1-1
v_call: TRBV9
cdr3_nt: TGTGCCAGCAGCGTGGGACAGCACGTGACTGAAGCTTTCTTT
cdr3_aa: CASSVGQHVTEAFF